This TCR beta chain stems from a study of OX40 agonist ivuxolimab in advanced cancers. The data were produced by immunoSEQ multiplex PCR, yet TCRdb's version contains in-frame clones alone and is incomplete. The sample has tens of thousands of clones; roughly 91% are singletons. Sequences were derived from CD4+ or CD8+ T cells sorted from blood, sampled in a trial of the OX40 agonist ivuxolimab. The sequence was obtained from an adult with an advanced solid tumor such as melanoma, head and neck, liver or kidney cancer.

CDR3 sequence: CASSRRQGSNQPQHF. CDR3 in DNA: TGCGCCAGCAGCCGCCGACAGGGGAGCAATCAGCCCCAGCATTTT. The V and J genes are TRBV4-1 and TRBJ1-5; 8 bases are shared with TRBD1. CDR1 and CDR2 from the germline V gene are MGHRA and YSYEKL. Losses at the gene ends were 4 bases for V and 1 base for J; bases not matched to a gene: 3. The CDR3 extends over 15 amino acids.